This is a list of T cell receptor beta chains from one sample in a study of T cells in localized non-small cell lung cancer. Only in-frame clones appear in the TCRdb table, and some are missing; sequencing was by immunoSEQ multiplex PCR. The top ten hold 9.5% of the sample, which has 70,000 to 90,000 clones, around 81% seen once. The input for sequencing was peripheral blood, taken before any cancer treatment. All receptors come from a female donor older than 55 with stage I lung adenocarcinoma. Each CDR3 is given with its conserved first and last residue. The order of the fields is D gene, clone size, J gene, V gene, CDR3 protein, CDR3 DNA. D genes are given only for firm matches. Expanded clones get a size class; other rows say once, few or many, or leave the size out.

D: TRBD2; size: .; J: TRBJ2-7; V: TRBV7-2; CDR3: CASSSRLAVYEQYF; DNA: TGTGCCAGCAGCTCTCGACTAGCAGTCTACGAGCAGTACTTC
D: TRBD2; size: .; J: TRBJ2-1; V: TRBV6-7; CDR3: CASSYRTPLAGVYNEQFF; DNA: TGTGCCAGCAGTTACCGTACTCCTCTAGCGGGAGTTTACAATGAGCAGTTCTTC
D: .; size: .; J: TRBJ2-1; V: TRBV7-2; CDR3: CASSLAGSSYNEQFF; DNA: TGTGCCAGCAGCTTAGCAGGCAGCTCCTACAATGAGCAGTTCTTC
D: TRBD1; size: .; J: TRBJ2-7; V: TRBV30; CDR3: CAWRPQGVSYEQYF; DNA: TGTGCCTGGAGGCCACAGGGGGTCTCCTACGAGCAGTACTTC
D: .; size: .; J: TRBJ1-1; V: TRBV14; CDR3: CASSKNRNTEAFF; DNA: TGTGCCAGCAGCAAGAACCGGAACACTGAAGCTTTCTTT
D: .; size: .; J: TRBJ2-4; V: TRBV19; CDR3: CASSIWGRENIQYF; DNA: TGTGCCAGTAGTATTTGGGGTAGGGAAAACATTCAGTACTTC
D: TRBD1; size: .; J: TRBJ1-2; V: TRBV4-1; CDR3: CASSHPGQGNYGYTF; DNA: TGCGCCAGCAGCCACCCGGGACAGGGCAACTATGGCTACACCTTC
D: .; size: .; J: TRBJ2-1; V: TRBV5-1; CDR3: CASSLAQNNEQFF; DNA: TGCGCCAGCAGCCTGGCGCAGAACAATGAGCAGTTCTTC
D: TRBD1; size: .; J: TRBJ1-2; V: TRBV7-2; CDR3: CASSLGDRGYGYTF; DNA: TGTGCCAGCAGCTTAGGGGACAGGGGCTATGGCTACACCTTC
D: .; size: .; J: TRBJ2-1; V: TRBV28; CDR3: CASSLLDSGEQFF; DNA: TGTGCCAGCAGTTTACTAGATTCGGGTGAGCAGTTCTTC
D: .; size: .; J: TRBJ2-5; V: TRBV7-3; CDR3: CASSLTGSGLEETQYF; DNA: TGTGCCAGCAGCTTAACCGGGTCAGGGTTGGAAGAGACCCAGTACTTC
D: TRBD2; size: .; J: TRBJ2-3; V: TRBV7-9; CDR3: CASSLAQVAGRTDTQYF; DNA: TGTGCCAGCAGCTTAGCGCAGGTAGCGGGGAGGACAGATACGCAGTATTTT
D: .; size: .; J: TRBJ2-1; V: TRBV4-3; CDR3: CASSHATSEQFF; DNA: TGCGCCAGCAGCCATGCGACTAGTGAGCAGTTCTTC
D: .; size: .; J: TRBJ1-2; V: TRBV10-3; CDR3: CAISEVDRRNYGYTF; DNA: TGTGCCATCAGTGAAGTGGACAGACGTAACTATGGCTACACCTTC
D: .; size: .; J: TRBJ1-2; V: TRBV7-2; CDR3: CASSLEAGRFTF; DNA: TGTGCCAGCAGCTTAGAGGCAGGACGGTTCACCTTC
D: .; size: .; J: TRBJ1-5; V: TRBV4-2; CDR3: CASSQDGDQPQHF; DNA: TGTGCCAGCAGCCAAGATGGGGACCAGCCCCAGCATTTT
D: .; size: .; J: TRBJ2-4; V: TRBV6-5; CDR3: CASSYEYPDAIQYF; DNA: TGTGCCAGCAGTTACGAGTACCCGGATGCGATTCAGTACTTC
D: .; size: .; J: TRBJ2-7; V: TRBV6-5; CDR3: CASSSGAAFSYEQYF; DNA: TGTGCCAGCAGTTCCGGGGCCGCTTTCTCCTACGAGCAGTACTTC
D: .; size: .; J: TRBJ2-7; V: TRBV30; CDR3: CAWSGTGSYEQYF; DNA: TGTGCCTGGAGCGGAACGGGGTCCTACGAGCAGTACTTC
D: TRBD2; size: once; J: TRBJ2-5; V: TRBV5-1; CDR3: CASSSTGGLRETQYF; DNA: TGCGCCAGCAGCTCAACGGGGGGGCTGAGGGAGACCCAGTACTTC
D: .; size: once; J: TRBJ1-6; V: TRBV9; CDR3: CASSVSSGYNSPLHF; DNA: TGTGCCAGCAGCGTGAGCTCAGGGTATAATTCACCCCTCCACTTT
D: TRBD1; size: .; J: TRBJ2-5; V: TRBV5-6; CDR3: CASSSTQGASRETQYF; DNA: TGTGCCAGCAGTTCAACTCAGGGGGCGTCGAGGGAGACCCAGTACTTC
D: .; size: .; J: TRBJ2-1; V: TRBV30; CDR3: CAWAPGLYNEQFF; DNA: TGTGCCTGGGCCCCGGGACTTTACAATGAGCAGTTCTTC
D: .; size: .; J: TRBJ1-1; V: TRBV4-2; CDR3: CASSHPPGTEAFF; DNA: TGTGCCAGCAGCCACCCCCCGGGCACTGAAGCTTTCTTT
D: .; size: .; J: TRBJ1-2; V: TRBV9; CDR3: CASSGIGPNYGYTF; DNA: TGTGCCAGCAGCGGCATAGGACCTAACTATGGCTACACCTTC
D: TRBD1; size: once; J: TRBJ2-6; V: TRBV5-5; CDR3: CASSKKDREANVLTF; DNA: TGTGCCAGCAGCAAAAAGGACAGGGAGGCCAACGTCCTGACTTTC
D: .; size: .; J: TRBJ2-7; V: TRBV5-1; CDR3: CASSFGHPLWEQYF; DNA: TGCGCCAGCAGCTTCGGACACCCCCTTTGGGAGCAGTACTTC